This T cell receptor (beta chain) is from a study of human T cells and chemical hapten exposure. A single record per CDR3 protein comes from TCRdb applying MiXCR to the RACE reads. The table lists approximately 74,000 distinct CDR3 sequences, about 31% of them singletons. Stated time point: patch test 1, 2 weeks after DPC sensitization. Treatment given: therapeutic diphenylcyclopropenone sensitization with weekly scalp DPC. The length of the CDR3 is 16 residues. J lost 7 bases, V lost 5 bases, and 13 bases had no gene match. This sequence was found in a man aged 35 to 55 with alopecia areata. Some clones in this sample may be carry-over from other donors' samples. The V and J genes are TRBV12-3 or TRBV12-4 and TRBJ1-5, with 8 bases that match TRBD1. The sequencing here drew on whole blood, taken in connection with sensitization to the hapten diphenylcyclopropenone (DPC). This CDR3 reads CASSPQLDRGGQPQHF. The CDR3 nucleotides read TGTGCCAGCAGTCCCCAATTAGACAGGGGTGGCCAGCCCCAGCATTTT.